This TCR beta chain is drawn from a study of cytomegalovirus exposure and HLA in healthy donors. Primers: 60 Vbeta forward and 13 Jbeta reverse. Assay used: immunoSEQ multiplex PCR; TCRdb lists only in-frame clones, some missing. The data contain some 190,000 clones, more than 85% of them singletons. Comments on this clone: The antigen remains undetermined.

The CDR3 is 14 residues long. Germline V lookup: CDR1 MDHEN, CDR2 SYDVKM. V gave up 8 bases and J gave up 3 bases; unmatched junction bases: 7. Notes on the study in general: With later analysis, a missense DCLRE1C variant became linked to TCR beta V- and J-gene trimming.

V is TRBV28 and J is TRBJ1-3, with TRBD1 identical over 7 bases. The clonotype was recovered from a woman between 18 and 29 years old in good health and CMV-seronegative. Input material: PBMCs. DNA for the CDR3: TGTGCCAGCTTAGACAGGGTAAATGGAAACACCATATATTTT. Translated, it gives CASLDRVNGNTIYF.